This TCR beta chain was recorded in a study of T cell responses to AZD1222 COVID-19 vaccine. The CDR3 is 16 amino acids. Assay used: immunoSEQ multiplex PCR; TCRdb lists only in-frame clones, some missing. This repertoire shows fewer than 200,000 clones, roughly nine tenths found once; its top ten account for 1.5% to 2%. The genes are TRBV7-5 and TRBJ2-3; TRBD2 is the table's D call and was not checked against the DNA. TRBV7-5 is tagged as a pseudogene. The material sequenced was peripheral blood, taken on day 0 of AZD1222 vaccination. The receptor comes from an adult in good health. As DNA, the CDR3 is TGTGCCAGAAGCAACCGGACTAGCGGGAGGGTAGATACGCAGTATTTT. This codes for CARSNRTSGRVDTQYF.